These 8 T cell receptor beta chains originate from one sample sequenced in a study of T cell repertoires in cytomegalovirus infection. TCRdb independently ran MiXCR on the reads; one entry per CDR3 protein. Here the sample spans roughly 310,000 distinct CDR3 sequences, 17% being singletons. Sequenced: PBMCs. Receptor source: a human donor in good health (CMV status not recorded). Some clones in this sample may be carry-over from other donors' samples.

This clonotype was recorded at least ten times. The V gene is TRBV4-1, the J gene TRBJ2-3; weak D call: TRBD1 (5 bases). The CDR3 is 17 amino acids. Trimming took off 0 bases at V and 2 bases at J, with 15 bases between the two ends. Per the germline V gene, CDR1 is MGHRA and CDR2 is YSYEKL. CDR3 DNA: TGCGCCAGCAGCCAAGACGGGTGGGGCCGTGCCACAGATACGCAGTATTTT. It encodes CASSQDGWGRATDTQYF.

In this sample, this clonotype turned up many times. The rearrangement uses TRBV7-2 and TRBJ1-4; D is uncertain. The CDR3 has 18 residues. Trimming took 0 bases from V and 5 from J, leaving 19 bases between them. CDR1 SGHTA and CDR2 FQGNSA come from the germline V gene. The CDR3 DNA is TGTGCCAGCAGCTTAGCCACAGCATGGGAAACCCGGAATGAAAAACTGTTTTTT. Translating it yields CASSLATAWETRNEKLFF.

This clonotype was observed a handful of times. CDR3 nucleotides: TGCAGCGTTGCGGACAGGGAGCGCCAAGAGACCCAGTACTTC. It encodes CSVADRERQETQYF. This rearrangement joins TRBV29-1 to TRBJ2-5, with 8 bases identical to TRBD1. Trimming cost V 4 bases and J 1 base; bases outside gene matches: 5. The germline V gene has CDR1 SQVTM and CDR2 ANQGSEA. This CDR3 has 14 amino acids.

In its sample, this clonotype was seen many times. The gene calls are TRBV7-8 and TRBJ2-3, with 10 bases fitting TRBD2. The junction had 6 bases not matched to a gene; V was cut back by 5 bases and J by 4 bases. The V gene's germline CDR1 is SGHVS and CDR2 FQNEAQ. The CDR3 consists of 15 residues. CDR3 coding DNA: TGTGCCAGCAGCCTTCAGCGGGGGGGGGCAGATACGCAGTATTTT. It codes for CASSLQRGGADTQYF.

This clonotype was counted a few times. The chain employs TRBV5-1 and TRBJ2-2; tentatively, D is TRBD1 (6 bases). V shed 4 bases and J shed 0 bases, with 10 bases lying between them. CDR1 is SGHRS, CDR2 YFSETQ, per germline. The CDR3 covers 15 residues. The CDR3 sequence is CASSPGQPNTGELFF. In DNA form, the CDR3 reads TGCGCCAGCAGCCCCGGACAGCCGAACACCGGGGAGCTGTTTTTT. Combining the CDR3 with reference TRBV5-1 and TRBJ2-2 gives the whole variable domain KAGVTQTPRYLIKTRGQQVTLSCSPISGHRSVSWYQQTPGQGLQFLFEYFSETQRNKGNFPGRFSGRQFSNSRSEMNVSTLELGDSALYLCASSPGQPNTGELFFGEGSRLTVL.

The sample holds many counts of this clonotype. The V gene is TRBV7-2, the J gene TRBJ1-1; D call uncertain. The CDR3 is 12 residues long. V dropped 3 bases and J dropped 11 bases, with 13 bases sitting between them. Germline V gene lookup returns CDR1 SGHTA and CDR2 FQGNSA. Here the CDR3 DNA reads TGTGCCAGCAGCTTTCTTGCAGTACCGGCTTTCTTT. Translated, it gives CASSFLAVPAFF. Full variable domain (missing parts from reference TRBV7-2 and TRBJ1-1): GAGVSQSPSNKVTEKGKDVELRCDPISGHTALYWYRQSLGQGLEFLIYFQGNSAPDKSGLPSDRFSAERTGGSVSTLTIQRTQQEDSAVYLCASSFLAVPAFFGQGTRLTVV.

The gene calls are TRBV7-9 and TRBJ1-6; possibly TRBD1 for D (5 bases). Germline V lookup: CDR1 SEHNR, CDR2 FQNEAQ (reference sequence). Trimming took off 5 bases at V and 7 bases at J, with 18 bases between the two ends. The CDR3 covers 16 residues. This CDR3 reads CASSPGPDLGNSPLHF. CDR3 in DNA: TGTGCCAGCAGCCCGGGACCCGACCTAGGGAATTCACCCCTCCACTTT.

This clonotype was observed a few times. The CDR3 spells CASSYYGQGAEETQYF. CDR3 coding DNA: TGTGCCAGCAGTTACTACGGGCAGGGGGCCGAAGAGACCCAGTACTTC. The chain uses TRBV6-5 and TRBJ2-5, with 8 bases that match TRBD1. Trimming took 1 base from V and 3 from J; bases not matched to a gene: 7. CDR3 length equals 16 residues. Germline values: CDR1 MNHEY, CDR2 SVGAGI.